The TCR beta chain under discussion was sequenced for a study of blood T cell repertoires in COVID-19. Study as a whole: Acute and convalescent COVID-19 samples came from the United States, Italy and Spain. Nucleic acid was either cDNA or gDNA, and it came from T cells, B-cell-depleted T cells, or PBMCs.

How the authors handled the data: Reference gene primer amplification gave nucleated cell count estimates. Profiling relied on immunoSEQ multiplex PCR, and the TCRdb table lists in-frame clones only, not all of them. V, J and clone size derive from that table, while D and trimming were established from the DNA sequence. The repertoire holds tens of thousands of clones, with roughly 85% as singletons. V gave up 8 bases and J gave up 2 bases, with 15 bases separating them. The length of the CDR3 is 14 residues. Germline V gives CDR1 KGHSH, CDR2 LQKENI. This TCR derives from a man aged 80 or over with acute or convalescent COVID-19. This rearrangement joins TRBV18 to TRBJ2-5; a possible D gene is TRBD2 (5 bases). The material sequenced was peripheral blood. CDR3 bases: TGTGCCAGCCTACGGGGTGGATCGCAAGAGACCCAGTACTTC. Amino acid sequence: CASLRGGSQETQYF.